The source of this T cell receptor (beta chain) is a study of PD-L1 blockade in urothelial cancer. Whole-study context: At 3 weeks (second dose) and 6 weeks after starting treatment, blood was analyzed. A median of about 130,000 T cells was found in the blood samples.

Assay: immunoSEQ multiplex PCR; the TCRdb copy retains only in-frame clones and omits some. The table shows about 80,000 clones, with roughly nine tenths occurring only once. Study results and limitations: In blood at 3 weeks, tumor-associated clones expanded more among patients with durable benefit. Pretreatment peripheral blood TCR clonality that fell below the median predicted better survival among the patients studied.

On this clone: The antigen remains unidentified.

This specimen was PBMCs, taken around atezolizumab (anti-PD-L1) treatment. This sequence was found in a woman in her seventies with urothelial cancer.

The CDR3 region is CASRVGRRTDTQYF. The CDR3, as DNA: TGTGCCAGCAGGGTCGGGAGGCGCACAGATACGCAGTATTTT. The chain joins TRBV6-5 to TRBJ2-3; TRBD2 matches at 7 bases. Germline loops: CDR1 MNHEY, CDR2 SVGAGI. The CDR3 is made up of 14 amino acids. V was pared by 6 bases and J by 1 base, with 4 bases of the junction left unmatched.